The clone carrying this TCR beta chain is a singleton in its sample. This specimen comes from a study of blood T cell repertoires in COVID-19. Study at large: PBMCs, B-cell-depleted T cells, or T cells provided the cDNA or gDNA that made up the material.

The CDR3 loop spans 14 amino acids. With 6 bases clipped from V and 5 bases from J, the junction kept 6 bases outside the gene matches. Germline assignment: CDR1 MGHRA and CDR2 YSYEKL. The assay was immunoSEQ multiplex PCR, and TCRdb's table has in-frame clones only and misses some. The sample contains under 130,000 clones, about 92% of which appear only once. The sample was peripheral blood. The sequence was obtained from an elderly woman in a cohort sampled during active COVID-19. The gene calls are TRBV4-1 and TRBJ1-5; 8 nucleotides agree with TRBD1. The CDR3 nucleotides read TGCGCCAGCAGACCCAGACAGGGGCATCAGCCCCAGCATTTT. It encodes CASRPRQGHQPQHF.